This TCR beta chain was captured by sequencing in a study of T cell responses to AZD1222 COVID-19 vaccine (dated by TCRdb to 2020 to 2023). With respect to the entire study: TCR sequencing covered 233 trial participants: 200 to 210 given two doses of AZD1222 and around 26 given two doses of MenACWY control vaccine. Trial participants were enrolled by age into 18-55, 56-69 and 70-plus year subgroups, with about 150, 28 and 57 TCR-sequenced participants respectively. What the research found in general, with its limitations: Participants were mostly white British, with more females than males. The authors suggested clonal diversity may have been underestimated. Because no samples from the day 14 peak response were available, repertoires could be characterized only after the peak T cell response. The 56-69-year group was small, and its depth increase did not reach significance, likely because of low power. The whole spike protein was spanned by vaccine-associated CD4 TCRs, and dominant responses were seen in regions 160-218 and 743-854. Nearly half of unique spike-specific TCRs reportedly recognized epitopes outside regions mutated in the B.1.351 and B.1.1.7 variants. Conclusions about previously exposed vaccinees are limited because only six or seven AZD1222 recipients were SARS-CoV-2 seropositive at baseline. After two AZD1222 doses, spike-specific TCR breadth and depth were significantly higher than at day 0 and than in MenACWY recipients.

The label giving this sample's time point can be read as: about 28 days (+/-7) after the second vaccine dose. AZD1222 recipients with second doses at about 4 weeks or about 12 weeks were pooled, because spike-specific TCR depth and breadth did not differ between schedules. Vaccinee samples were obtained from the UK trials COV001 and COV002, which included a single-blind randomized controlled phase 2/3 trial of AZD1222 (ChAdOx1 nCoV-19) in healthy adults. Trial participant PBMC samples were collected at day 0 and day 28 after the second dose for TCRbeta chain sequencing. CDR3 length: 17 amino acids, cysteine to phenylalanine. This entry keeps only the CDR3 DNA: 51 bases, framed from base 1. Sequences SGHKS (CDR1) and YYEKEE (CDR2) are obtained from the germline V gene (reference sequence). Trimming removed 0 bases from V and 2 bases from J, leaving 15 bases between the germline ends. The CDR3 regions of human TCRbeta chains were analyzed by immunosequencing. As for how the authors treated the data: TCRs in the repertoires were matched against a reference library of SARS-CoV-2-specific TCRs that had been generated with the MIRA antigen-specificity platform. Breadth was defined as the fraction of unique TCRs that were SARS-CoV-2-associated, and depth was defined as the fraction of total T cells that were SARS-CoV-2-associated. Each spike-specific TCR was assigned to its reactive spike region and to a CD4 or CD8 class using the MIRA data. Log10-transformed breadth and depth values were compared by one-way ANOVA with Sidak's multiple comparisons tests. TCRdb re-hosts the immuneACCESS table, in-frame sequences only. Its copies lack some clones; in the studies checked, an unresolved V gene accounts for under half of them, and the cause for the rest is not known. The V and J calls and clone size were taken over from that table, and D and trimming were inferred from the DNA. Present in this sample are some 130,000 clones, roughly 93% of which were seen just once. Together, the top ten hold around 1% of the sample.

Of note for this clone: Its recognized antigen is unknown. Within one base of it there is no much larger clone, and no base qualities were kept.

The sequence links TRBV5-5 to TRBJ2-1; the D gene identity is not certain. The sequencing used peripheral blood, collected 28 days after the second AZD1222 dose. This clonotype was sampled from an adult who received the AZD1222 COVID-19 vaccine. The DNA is TGTGCCAGCAGCTTGGGTCCCAGAACTCTGCCCTACAATGAGCAGTTCTTC. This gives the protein CASSLGPRTLPYNEQFF.